The 11 T cell receptor beta chains below come from one sample, sequenced in a study of Graves' ophthalmopathy and Graves' hyperthyroidism. The TCR beta CDR3 regions underwent amplification from RNA transcripts. HTBI-primed first-round RT-PCR preceded second-round multiplex PCR. One entry per CDR3 protein results from TCRdb running MiXCR on the multiplex PCR reads. Counted here are about 210,000 distinct CDR3 sequences, under 30% occurring once; the ten biggest clones make up 8.5% to 9.5%. Sequencing was carried out using peripheral blood. Source of these receptors: a man in his fifties with Graves' ophthalmopathy.

This clonotype has ten or more counts. The chain employs TRBV6-5 and TRBJ1-2; no clear D gene. The CDR3 is 12 amino acids. Germline V gives CDR1 MNHEY, CDR2 SVGAGI. The V end lost 8 bases, the J end lost 4 bases, and 11 bases lay between the germline ends. The CDR3 region is CASARSAYGYTF. The DNA for the CDR3 is TGTGCCAGCGCCCGGAGTGCCTATGGCTACACCTTC.

In its sample, this clonotype was seen many times. This sequence joins TRBV28 and TRBJ2-2; 9 bases are a match to TRBD1. CDR3 size: 15 residues. CDR1 and CDR2 (germline): MDHEN, SYDVKM. Unmatched junction bases numbered 1, after V lost 2 bases and J lost 3 bases. The CDR3 loop reads CASSLGDRDTGELFF. The DNA for the CDR3 is TGTGCCAGCAGTTTAGGGGACAGGGACACCGGGGAGCTGTTTTTT.

In this sample, this clonotype turned up many times. This sequence joins TRBV12-5 and TRBJ2-2, with 11 bases aligning to TRBD1. CDR3 length equals 18 residues. The germline CDR1 and CDR2 sequences are LGHNT and FRNRAP. The V gene end was trimmed by 3 bases and the J gene end by 6 bases; junction bases not matched to a gene: 12. CDR3 DNA sequence: TGTGCTAGTGGTTTCTCGGACAGGGGGCTCCCCTTCGCCGGGGAGCTGTTTTTT. Amino acids: CASGFSDRGLPFAGELFF.

This clonotype showed up many times. CDR3 residues: CASSEQGTGGYTF. CDR3 nucleotide sequence: TGTGCCAGCAGCGAACAGGGGACGGGAGGCTACACCTTC. The V call is TRBV6-2 or TRBV6-3, the J call TRBJ1-2; TRBD1 matches at 7 bases. Germline V gene sequence: CDR1 MNHEY, CDR2 SVGEGT. The CDR3 length is 13 residues. V trimming: 6 bases; J trimming: 8 bases; junction bases outside the gene matches: 9.

This clonotype was observed many times. The chain is built from TRBV29-1 and TRBJ2-7; no clear D. Germline V CDR1 and CDR2: SQVTM, ANQGSEA. Trimming left V 4 bases short and J 0 bases short, with 7 bases between. The CDR3 extends over 12 amino acids. The CDR3 is CSVVEVSYEQYF. The CDR3 DNA reads TGCAGCGTTGTTGAAGTCTCCTACGAGCAGTACTTC.

The genes are TRBV19 and TRBJ1-6; D call uncertain. Germline V gene lookup returns CDR1 LNHDA and CDR2 SQIVND (reference sequence). Deletions cut 4 bases from V and 7 bases from J, with 17 bases between. The length of the CDR3 is 16 residues. The DNA of the CDR3 is TGTGCCAGTAGTACGACAAAGGACGGAAGAAATTCACCCCTCCACTTT. It encodes CASSTTKDGRNSPLHF.

This clonotype was observed many times. V gene TRBV2 combines with J gene TRBJ2-7; D remains ambiguous. The CDR3 extends over 13 amino acids. The germline V gene encodes CDR1 SNHLY and CDR2 FYNNEI. The V and J ends lost 3 bases and 3 bases respectively, with 9 bases between them. The CDR3, as DNA: TGTGCCAGCAGTGATCAGGCTTTCTACGAGCAGTACTTC. This codes for CASSDQAFYEQYF.

V gene TRBV6-1 combines with J gene TRBJ2-7; TRBD1 agrees at 8 bases. Per the germline V gene, CDR1 is MNHNS and CDR2 is SASEGT. The length of the CDR3 is 13 residues. After removal of 5 bases from V and 6 bases from J, the junction contained 6 bases not matched to a gene. CDR3 sequence (DNA): TGTGCCAGCAGTCCCGGGACAGGCGTCGAGCAGTACTTC. Protein sequence: CASSPGTGVEQYF.

This clonotype was counted ten times or more. J is TRBJ2-7 and V is TRBV19; D is possibly TRBD1 or TRBD2 (5 bases each). This CDR3 has 15 residues. Germline V gene data show CDR1 as LNHDA and CDR2 as SQIVND (reference sequence). The V end lost 2 bases, the J end lost 0 bases, and 11 bases lay between the germline ends. In DNA form, the CDR3 reads TGTGCCAGTAGTATACGGGACCCAGGCTCCTACGAGCAGTACTTC. This gives the protein CASSIRDPGSYEQYF. The whole variable domain, remainder taken from reference TRBV19 and TRBJ2-7, is DGGITQSPKYLFRKEGQNVTLSCEQNLNHDAMYWYRQDPGQGLRLIYYSQIVNDFQKGDIAEGYSVSREKKESFPLTVTSAQKNPTAFYLCASSIRDPGSYEQYFGPGTRLTVT.

This clonotype occurred many times. The chain employs TRBV6-1 and TRBJ1-1; possible D gene TRBD1, 5 bases. With 5 bases removed from V and 2 bases from J, the gap between germline ends came to 15 bases. Germline CDR1 and CDR2: MNHNS and SASEGT. The CDR3 covers 15 residues. CDR3 coding DNA: TGTGCCAGCAGTCGAACGAGGCAGGGAAACACTGAAGCTTTCTTT. This sequence encodes CASSRTRQGNTEAFF.

The CDR3 reads CASSEFGGPANYGYTF. The CDR3 DNA is TGTGCCAGCAGTGAATTCGGGGGGCCGGCTAACTATGGCTACACCTTC. J is TRBJ1-2 and V is TRBV25-1; a weak D match, TRBD1 (6 bases). This CDR3 region has 16 residues. Germline CDR1 and CDR2: MGHDK and SYGVNS. Trimming took 1 base from V and 0 from J, leaving 12 bases between them.